Presented here are 17 T cell receptor beta chains from one specimen sequenced in a study of blood T cell repertoires in COVID-19. Using immunoSEQ multiplex PCR, the repertoire was profiled, and TCRdb retains in-frame clones only, with some absent. The repertoire consists of around 260,000 clones, with less than 85% occurring once and the leading ten covering about 4.3%. Sequences were obtained from peripheral blood. These receptors were obtained from a man between 60 and 75 years old who had recovered from COVID-19.

This chain links TRBV18 with TRBJ2-6; 9 nucleotides match TRBD1. Unmatched junction bases numbered 4, after V lost 4 bases and J lost 0 bases. CDR1 KGHSH and CDR2 LQKENI come from the germline V gene. There are 17 residues in the CDR3. CDR3 sequence: CASSQQGATSGANVLTF. The CDR3 coding sequence is TGTGCCAGCTCACAACAGGGGGCCACCTCTGGGGCCAACGTCCTGACTTTC.

The chain links TRBV7-6 to TRBJ1-6, with a weak D call TRBD1 (6 bases). Germline CDR1 and CDR2: SGHVS and FNYEAQ. V lost 5 bases and J lost 5, with 13 bases in between. CDR3 length: 15 amino acids. Written as DNA, the CDR3 is TGTGCCAGCAGCAGCGGGACACCGAATAATTCACCCCTCCACTTT. This gives the protein CASSSGTPNNSPLHF.

The J gene is TRBJ2-5, the V gene TRBV11-2, with TRBD2 identical over 9 bases. CDR3 length equals 16 residues. J was trimmed by 5 bases and V by 3 bases; bases with no gene match: 10. Germline V gives CDR1 SGHAT, CDR2 FQNNGV. For the CDR3, the DNA is TGTGCCAGCAGCTTCAATAGCGGGGGCGGCGGGGAGACCCAGTACTTC. Amino acid sequence: CASSFNSGGGGETQYF.

The chain is built from TRBV18 and TRBJ2-1; TRBD2 aligns across 10 bases. Germline loops: CDR1 KGHSH, CDR2 LQKENI. The CDR3 contains 18 residues. Trimming at V came to 2 bases and at J to 4 bases, leaving 11 bases not matched to a gene. The CDR3 protein is CASSPGVFGTSVYNEQFF. The DNA for the CDR3 is TGTGCCAGCTCACCAGGGGTCTTTGGGACTAGCGTTTACAATGAGCAGTTCTTC.

V usage is TRBV28 and J usage is TRBJ2-5; 7 positions match TRBD2. V lost 5 bases, J lost 5 bases, and 11 bases stayed unmatched. Germline V gives CDR1 MDHEN, CDR2 SYDVKM. This CDR3 has 15 amino acids. CDR3 protein: CASSPRRGGPETQYF. CDR3 nucleotide sequence: TGTGCCAGCAGTCCCCGGCGCGGGGGTCCTGAGACCCAGTACTTC.

The V gene is TRBV5-4, the J gene TRBJ1-1; tentative D call: TRBD1 (5 bases). CDR1 and CDR2 (germline): SGHNT, YYREEE (reference sequence). Between the trimmed V and J ends, which lost 4 bases and 4 bases, there was a span of 11 bases. The CDR3 has 13 amino acids. CDR3 loop: CASSEGRGTEAFF. CDR3 nucleotide sequence: TGTGCCAGCAGCGAGGGGAGGGGCACTGAAGCTTTCTTT.

This chain joins TRBV6-6 and TRBJ2-7; D is uncertain. The germline V gene encodes CDR1 MNHNY and CDR2 SVGAGI (reference sequence). The V end was cut by 2 bases, the J end by 3 bases, with 8 bases between. This CDR3 is built from 13 residues. As DNA, the CDR3 is TGTGCCAGCAGTTACGGGCAGAACTACGAGCAGTACTTC. Protein product: CASSYGQNYEQYF.

This chain connects TRBV7-3 to TRBJ2-5, with a weak D call TRBD1 (5 bases). The CDR3 loop spans 13 amino acids. Germline assignment: CDR1 SGHTA and CDR2 FQGTGA. V gave up 5 bases and J gave up 10 bases, with 17 bases separating them. The DNA of the CDR3 is TGTGCCAGCAGCCCGACCGGTGGGGCGGTCCAGTACTTC. It encodes CASSPTGGAVQYF.

This chain uses TRBV7-8 with TRBJ2-1, with 10 bases aligning to TRBD2. This CDR3 spans 17 amino acids. From germline, CDR1 is SGHVS and CDR2 FQNEAQ. Trimming cost V 4 bases and J 0 bases; bases outside gene matches: 6. CDR3 bases: TGTGCCAGCAGCTGGGGGGCTAGCGGGAGCTCCTACAATGAGCAGTTCTTC. Amino acid sequence: CASSWGASGSSYNEQFF.

This sequence joins TRBV5-5 and TRBJ2-5, with D maybe TRBD1 (5 bases). This CDR3 spans 15 amino acids. Germline V gives CDR1 SGHKS, CDR2 YYEKEE (reference sequence). The V end was cut by 4 bases, the J end by 5 bases, with 18 bases between. The CDR3: CASSPQGWSRETQYF. The CDR3, as DNA: TGTGCCAGCAGCCCCCAGGGATGGTCTCGGGAGACCCAGTACTTC.

The rearrangement uses TRBV11-2 and TRBJ2-1; 14 nucleotides line up with TRBD2. The CDR3 is 18 residues long. Trimming took 6 bases from V and 6 from J; bases not matched to a gene: 13. Germline V CDR1 and CDR2: SGHAT, FQNNGV. CDR3 loop: CASRGSKGTSGSLNEQFF. CDR3 coding DNA: TGTGCCAGCAGGGGGAGTAAAGGGACTAGCGGGAGTCTCAATGAGCAGTTCTTC.

The rearrangement links TRBV24-1 to TRBJ2-6; D not certain. V was shortened by 2 bases and J by 4 bases, with 8 bases between the two germline ends. The CDR3 has 15 amino acids. CDR1 and CDR2 (germline): KGHDR, SFDVKD. The CDR3: CATSDWAAGANVLTF. CDR3 in DNA: TGTGCCACCAGTGATTGGGCTGCAGGGGCCAACGTCCTGACTTTC.

The chain uses TRBV7-8 and TRBJ2-7, with TRBD2 matching 9 bases. Germline V gene sequence: CDR1 SGHVS, CDR2 FQNEAQ. The ends lost 1 base at V and 3 bases at J; junction bases unmatched: 10. The CDR3 length is 17 residues. The chain's CDR3 is CASSLGSASGINYEQYF. In DNA, the CDR3 is TGTGCCAGCAGCTTAGGTAGCGCTAGCGGGATAAACTACGAGCAGTACTTC.

V is TRBV18 and J is TRBJ2-5; TRBD2 aligns across 11 bases. The CDR3 is 16 residues long. CDR1 KGHSH and CDR2 LQKENI come from the germline V gene. With V trimmed by 3 bases and J by 7 bases, 10 bases remained unmatched. The CDR3 reads CASSPLPSGGLGTQYF. The CDR3 DNA reads as TGTGCCAGCTCACCCCTGCCTAGCGGGGGGCTGGGGACCCAGTACTTC.

A single count supports this clone. The chain couples TRBV5-4 to TRBJ1-3, with TRBD1 matching over 12 bases. This CDR3 comprises 16 residues. CDR1 is SGHNT, CDR2 YYREEE, per germline (reference sequence). The ends lost 0 bases at V and 4 bases at J; junction bases unmatched: 2. The CDR3 DNA is TGTGCCAGCAGCTTGGGGGACAGGGGGCCCGGAAACACCATATATTTT. It specifies CASSLGDRGPGNTIYF.

This sequence joins TRBV5-6 and TRBJ2-1, with 9 positions matching TRBD2. The ends lost 3 bases at V and 5 bases at J; junction bases unmatched: 6. Germline CDR1 SGHDT, CDR2 YYEEEE. This CDR3 spans 15 amino acids. DNA for the CDR3: TGTGCCAGCAGCTCTCTAGCGGGGTTAAACAATGAGCAGTTCTTC. Translation gives CASSSLAGLNNEQFF.

The chain recombines TRBV12-3 or TRBV12-4 with TRBJ2-7; D is perhaps TRBD2 (6 bases). The V end was cut by 6 bases, the J end by 3 bases, with 12 bases between. The CDR3 extends over 13 amino acids. The CDR3 sequence: CASSRDSVYEQYF. DNA for the CDR3: TGTGCCAGCAGCCGGGACTCTGTCTACGAGCAGTACTTC.